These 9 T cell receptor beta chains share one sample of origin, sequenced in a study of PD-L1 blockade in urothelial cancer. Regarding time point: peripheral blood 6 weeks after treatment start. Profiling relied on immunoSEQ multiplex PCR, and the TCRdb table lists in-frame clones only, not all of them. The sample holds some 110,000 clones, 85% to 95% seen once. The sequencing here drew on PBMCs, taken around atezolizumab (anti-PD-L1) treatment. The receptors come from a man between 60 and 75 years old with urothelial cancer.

DNA for the CDR3: TGTGCCAGCAGCCGAGGTACAGGGGAGAGCAATCAGCCCCAGCATTTT. It translates to CASSRGTGESNQPQHF. V is TRBV4-2 and J is TRBJ1-5; TRBD1 aligns across 7 bases. CDR3 size: 16 residues. V lost 4 bases and J lost 1; bases outside the gene matches: 7. Per the germline V gene, CDR1 is LGHNA and CDR2 is YNFKEQ.

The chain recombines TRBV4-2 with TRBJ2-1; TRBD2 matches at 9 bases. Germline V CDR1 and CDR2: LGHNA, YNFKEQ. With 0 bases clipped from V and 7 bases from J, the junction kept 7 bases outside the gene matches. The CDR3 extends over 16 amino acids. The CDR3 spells CASSQDYLAGRNEQFF. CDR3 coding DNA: TGTGCCAGCAGCCAAGACTACCTAGCGGGAAGGAATGAGCAGTTCTTC.

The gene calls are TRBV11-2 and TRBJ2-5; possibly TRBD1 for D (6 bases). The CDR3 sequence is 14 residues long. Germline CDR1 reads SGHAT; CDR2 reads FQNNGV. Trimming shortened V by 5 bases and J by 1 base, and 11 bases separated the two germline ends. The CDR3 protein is CASSRLGGQETQYF. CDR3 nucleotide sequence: TGTGCCAGCAGCCGTTTAGGGGGCCAAGAGACCCAGTACTTC.

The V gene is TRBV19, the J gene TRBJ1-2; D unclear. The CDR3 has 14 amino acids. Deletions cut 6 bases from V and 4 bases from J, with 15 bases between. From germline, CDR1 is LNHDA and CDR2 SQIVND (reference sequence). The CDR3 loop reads CASSPGSVSYGYTF. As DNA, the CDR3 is TGTGCCAGTAGCCCGGGGTCGGTGAGCTATGGCTACACCTTC.

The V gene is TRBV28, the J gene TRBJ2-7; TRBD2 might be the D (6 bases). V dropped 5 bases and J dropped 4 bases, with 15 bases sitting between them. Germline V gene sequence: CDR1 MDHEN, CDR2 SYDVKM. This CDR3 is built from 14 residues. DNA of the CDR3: TGTGCCAGCAGTCCCCCTGTGCGGGGATACGAGCAGTACTTC. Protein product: CASSPPVRGYEQYF.

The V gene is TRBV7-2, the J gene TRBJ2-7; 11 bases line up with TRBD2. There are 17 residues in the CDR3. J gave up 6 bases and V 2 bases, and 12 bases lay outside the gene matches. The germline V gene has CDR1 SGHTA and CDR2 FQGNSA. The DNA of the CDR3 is TGTGCCAGCAGCTTAACAGTTGCTACTAGCGGGAGAGGCGAGCAGTACTTC. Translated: CASSLTVATSGRGEQYF.

The CDR3 nucleotides are TGTGCCAGCAGCTTAGGACAGAACACTGAAGCTTTCTTT. It specifies CASSLGQNTEAFF. The gene calls are TRBV11-2 and TRBJ1-1, with D unclear. The CDR3 spans 13 residues. Germline V gives CDR1 SGHAT, CDR2 FQNNGV. V dropped 1 base and J dropped 1 base, with 4 bases sitting between them.

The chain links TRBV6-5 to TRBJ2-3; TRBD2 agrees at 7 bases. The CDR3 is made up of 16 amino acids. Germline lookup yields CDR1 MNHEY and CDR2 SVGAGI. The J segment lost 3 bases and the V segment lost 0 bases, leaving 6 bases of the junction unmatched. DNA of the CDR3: TGTGCCAGCAGTTACTCGAGTAGGGGAGGGACAGATACGCAGTATTTT. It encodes CASSYSSRGGTDTQYF.

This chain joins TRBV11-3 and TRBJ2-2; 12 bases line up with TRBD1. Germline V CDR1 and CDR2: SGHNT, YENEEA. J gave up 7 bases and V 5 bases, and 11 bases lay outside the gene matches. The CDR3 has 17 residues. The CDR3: CASSAHPGQGADGELFF. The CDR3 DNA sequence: TGTGCCAGCAGCGCACATCCGGGACAGGGGGCCGACGGGGAGCTGTTTTTT.